These 21 T cell receptor beta chains were sequenced from one sample in a study of blood T cells in healthy people across ages. Primers used in a second PCR of about 6 to 11 cycles were a sample-barcoded 5' primer and a J-beta primer mix. TCRdb itself ran the 5' RACE reads through MiXCR, one entry per CDR3 protein. The sample gives a few hundred thousand distinct CDR3 sequences, roughly 29% of which show up once; 18% is in the top ten. The specimen was blood. All receptors come from a woman in her 70s in good health.

This sequence joins TRBV29-1 and TRBJ1-1, with 8 bases that match TRBD1. CDR1 SQVTM and CDR2 ANQGSEA come from the germline V gene. The CDR3 sequence is 13 residues long. Trimming at V came to 8 bases and at J to 5 bases, leaving 10 bases not matched to a gene. The CDR3 nucleotides read TGCAGCACCGAACCAGGGGGCAAGACTGAAGCTTTCTTT. Its translation is CSTEPGGKTEAFF.

This clonotype was found a few times. This chain connects TRBV21-1 to TRBJ1-1; TRBD1 is the table's D call, not checked against the DNA. TRBV21-1 is an annotated pseudogene. There are 16 residues in the CDR3. The CDR3 reads CASSNSCGQGIPEAFF. CDR3 bases: TGTGCCAGCAGCAATTCTTGTGGACAGGGGATACCTGAAGCTTTCTTT.

The rearrangement uses TRBV20-1 and TRBJ2-1; 8 bases match TRBD1. The V and J ends lost 7 bases and 10 bases, in that order; junction bases with no gene match: 9. The CDR3 runs 12 residues. Germline CDR1 is DFQATT and CDR2 is SNEGSKA (reference sequence). The chain's CDR3 is CSGRGPGGEQFF. CDR3 nucleotide sequence: TGCAGTGGCAGGGGGCCTGGTGGGGAGCAGTTCTTC.

The rearrangement links TRBV4-3 to TRBJ2-5; D is possibly TRBD1 (6 bases). Germline assignment: CDR1 LGHNA and CDR2 YSLEER. The ends were cut back, 0 bases at V and 4 bases at J, with 12 bases in the middle. This CDR3 contains 15 residues. CDR3 sequence: CASSQDSRGRETQYF. The DNA for the CDR3 is TGCGCCAGCAGCCAAGATTCCAGGGGCCGAGAGACCCAGTACTTC.

Only a few counts were recorded for this clonotype. V and J are TRBV28 and TRBJ1-1, with a tentative D call TRBD1 (5 bases). V was clipped by 3 bases and J by 2 bases, with 19 bases between them. Germline V lookup: CDR1 MDHEN, CDR2 SYDVKM. This CDR3 contains 17 residues. The CDR3 nucleotides read TGTGCCAGCAGTTTTTTTGGTGGGGTTCAGGGCAACACTGAAGCTTTCTTT. It specifies CASSFFGGVQGNTEAFF. Full variable domain (missing parts from reference TRBV28 and TRBJ1-1): DVKVTQSSRYLVKRTGEKVFLECVQDMDHENMFWYRQDPGLGLRLIYFSYDVKMKEKGDIPEGYSVSREKKERFSLILESASTNQTSMYLCASSFFGGVQGNTEAFFGQGTRLTVV.

The chain uses TRBV7-2 and TRBJ1-5, with D unclear. The V gene's germline CDR1 is SGHTA and CDR2 FQGNSA. Trimming took off 2 bases at V and 2 bases at J, with 10 bases between the two ends. The CDR3 consists of 15 residues. CDR3 in amino acids: CASSLKGGGNQPQHF. The CDR3 nucleotides are TGTGCCAGCAGCTTAAAGGGAGGCGGCAATCAGCCCCAGCATTTT.

This clonotype was detected only a few times. This rearrangement joins TRBV6-5 to TRBJ2-1, with D tentatively TRBD2 (5 bases). Trimming stripped 6 bases from V and 0 bases from J, with 15 bases between. The CDR3 contains 16 residues. From germline, CDR1 is MNHEY and CDR2 SVGAGI. CDR3 nucleotide sequence: TGTGCCAGCAGCTTAACGGACTCTAGCTCCTACAATGAGCAGTTCTTC. It is translated as CASSLTDSSSYNEQFF.

This clonotype was picked up a small number of times. The chain joins TRBV29-1 to TRBJ1-1; D unresolved. Trimming stripped 7 bases from V and 8 bases from J, with 17 bases between. This CDR3 is 12 amino acids long. Germline V gene data show CDR1 as SQVTM and CDR2 as ANQGSEA. The CDR3 region has the DNA TGCAGCGCTATGCCCCCCAGCGAAGAAGCTTTCTTT. It codes for CSAMPPSEEAFF. The variable domain in full, completed from reference TRBV29-1 and TRBJ1-1, reads SAVISQKPSRDICQRGTSLTIQCQVDSQVTMMFWYRQQPGQSLTLIATANQGSEATYESGFVIDKFPISRPNLTFSTLTVSNMSPEDSSIYLCSAMPPSEEAFFGQGTRLTVV.

Concerning this clonotype itself: Germline is not matched at one junction end, which may reflect a read error. The genes are TRBV6-2 or TRBV6-3 and TRBJ1-2, with D perhaps matching TRBD1 (6 bases). CDR1 and CDR2 (germline): MNHEY, SVGEGT. CDR3 size: 14 residues. CDR3 protein: CAGSSADSLYGYTF. The CDR3 DNA follows: TGTGCCGGCAGTTCCGCGGACAGCCTCTATGGCTACACCTTC.

The J gene is TRBJ1-2, the V gene TRBV12-3 or TRBV12-4; TRBD1 might be the D (5 bases). The CDR3 spans 13 residues. Trimming took off 8 bases at V and 5 bases at J, with 15 bases between the two ends. This chain's CDR3 is CASSGGRRYGYTF. DNA for the CDR3: TGTGCCAGCTCCGGGGGGAGGAGGTATGGCTACACCTTC.

This chain links TRBV2 with TRBJ2-1; 8 bases are a match to TRBD2. V lost 4 bases and J lost 3; bases outside the gene matches: 5. There are 15 residues in the CDR3. Germline-derived CDR1 and CDR2 are SNHLY and FYNNEI. This CDR3 reads CASSVERGSYNEQFF. The CDR3 region has the DNA TGTGCCAGCAGTGTTGAGCGGGGGAGCTACAATGAGCAGTTCTTC.

This chain connects TRBV5-1 to TRBJ2-3; D perhaps matches TRBD2 (5 bases). CDR3 size: 16 residues. In germline, CDR1 is SGHRS, CDR2 YFSETQ. V was trimmed by 4 bases and J by 0 bases, leaving 15 bases between them. Here the CDR3 reads CASSLGGPLSTDTQYF. The CDR3 DNA reads as TGCGCCAGCAGCCTAGGCGGGCCTCTTAGCACAGATACGCAGTATTTT.

The V gene is TRBV27, the J gene TRBJ2-1, with TRBD2 matching 12 bases. V was pared by 6 bases and J by 2 bases, with 20 bases of the junction left unmatched. The germline V gene encodes CDR1 MNHEY and CDR2 SMNVEV (reference sequence). The CDR3 length is 21 residues. The CDR3 region has the DNA TGTGCCAGCAGGAACACACAGGGGTTCCTAGCGGGGGGGCCCCCCTACAATGAGCAGTTCTTC. The encoded protein is CASRNTQGFLAGGPPYNEQFF.

J is TRBJ2-5 and V is TRBV6-2 or TRBV6-3; D not resolved. Germline CDR1 and CDR2: MNHEY and SVGEGT. The CDR3 runs to 16 residues. Trimming shortened V by 2 bases and J by 6 bases, and 19 bases separated the two germline ends. CDR3 in amino acids: CASSYDVVGSLQTQYF. CDR3 nucleotide sequence: TGTGCCAGCAGTTACGATGTGGTCGGATCTTTGCAGACCCAGTACTTC.

This clonotype was seen more than once but under ten times. The junction departs from the called germline gene at one end, perhaps through a read error. This CDR3 reads CASSSWGSSNYGYTF. DNA of the CDR3: TGCGCCAGCAGCTCGTGGGGGTCCAGTAACTATGGCTACACCTTC. This chain uses TRBV12-3 or TRBV12-4 with TRBJ1-2; TRBD1 is a possible D gene (5 bases). The CDR3 is 15 residues long.

This clonotype was found many times. The chain combines TRBV7-2 with TRBJ2-5; no clear D. Germline V gene sequence: CDR1 SGHTA, CDR2 FQGNSA. This CDR3 comprises 11 residues. V gave up 3 bases and J gave up 5 bases, with 4 bases separating them. Here the CDR3 DNA reads TGTGCCAGCAGCTTCTGGGAGACCCAGTACTTC. It encodes CASSFWETQYF. Full variable domain (remainder filled in from reference TRBV7-2 and TRBJ2-5): GAGVSQSPSNKVTEKGKDVELRCDPISGHTALYWYRQSLGQGLEFLIYFQGNSAPDKSGLPSDRFSAERTGGSVSTLTIQRTQQEDSAVYLCASSFWETQYFGPGTRLLVL.

At least ten counts were recorded for this clonotype. The chain has TRBV5-1 and TRBJ2-3, with 12 bases lining up with TRBD2. The CDR3 totals 15 residues. Germline V gene lookup returns CDR1 SGHRS and CDR2 YFSETQ. After removal of 5 bases from V and 0 bases from J, the junction contained 1 base not matched to a gene. The CDR3 nucleotides read TGCGCCAGCAGTACTAGCGGGGGGAGCACAGATACGCAGTATTTT. Encoded protein: CASSTSGGSTDTQYF.

The chain uses TRBV20-1 and TRBJ2-4; TRBD2 matches at 7 bases. The germline CDR1 and CDR2 sequences are DFQATT and SNEGSKA (reference sequence). The CDR3 consists of 13 residues. J lost 3 bases, V lost 6 bases, and 5 bases had no gene match. DNA for the CDR3: TGCAGTGCCGAGAGCGGGGACAAAAACATTCAGTACTTC. Encoded protein: CSAESGDKNIQYF.

This sequence joins TRBV6-6 and TRBJ2-2; TRBD1 matches at 9 bases. CDR1 is MNHNY, CDR2 SVGAGI, per germline (reference sequence). This CDR3 is built from 16 residues. V dropped 5 bases and J dropped 5; count of bases not matched to a gene: 9. CDR3 DNA: TGTGCCAGCAGTCCTCACGGGACAGGGCGGACCGGGGAGCTGTTTTTT. Translated: CASSPHGTGRTGELFF.

The sample holds a few counts of this clonotype. The chain links TRBV9 to TRBJ2-4, with 7 bases identical to TRBD2. Per the germline V gene, CDR1 is SGDLS and CDR2 is YYNGEE. The CDR3 runs 16 residues. Unmatched junction bases numbered 3, after V lost 0 bases and J lost 0 bases. CDR3 loop: CASSVAPGGAKNIQYF. CDR3 in DNA: TGTGCCAGCAGCGTAGCCCCGGGGGGAGCCAAAAACATTCAGTACTTC. Full variable domain (rest looked up from reference TRBV9 and TRBJ2-4): DSGVTQTPKHLITATGQRVTLRCSPRSGDLSVYWYQQSLDQGLQFLIQYYNGEERAKGNILERFSAQQFPDLHSELNLSSLELGDSALYFCASSVAPGGAKNIQYFGAGTRLSVL.

The rearrangement links TRBV5-1 to TRBJ2-3; no firm D call. The ends were cut back, 0 bases at V and 2 bases at J, with 7 bases in the middle. This CDR3 comprises 14 residues. Germline lookup yields CDR1 SGHRS and CDR2 YFSETQ. Here the CDR3 reads CASSLAPPTDTQYF. CDR3 coding DNA: TGCGCCAGCAGCTTGGCCCCTCCCACAGATACGCAGTATTTT.